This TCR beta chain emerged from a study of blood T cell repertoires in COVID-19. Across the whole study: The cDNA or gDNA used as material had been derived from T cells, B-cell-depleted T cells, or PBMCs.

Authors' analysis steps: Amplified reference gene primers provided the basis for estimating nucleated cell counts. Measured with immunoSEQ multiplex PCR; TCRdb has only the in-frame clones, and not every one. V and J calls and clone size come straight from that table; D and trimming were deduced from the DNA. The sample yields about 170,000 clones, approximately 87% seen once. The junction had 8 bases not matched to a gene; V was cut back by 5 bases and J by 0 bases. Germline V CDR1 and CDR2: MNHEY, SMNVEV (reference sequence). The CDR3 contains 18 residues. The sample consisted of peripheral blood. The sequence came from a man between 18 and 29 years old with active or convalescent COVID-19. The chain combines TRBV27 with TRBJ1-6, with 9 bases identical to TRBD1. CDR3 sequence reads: CASSRTGGAGSYNSPLHF. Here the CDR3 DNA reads TGTGCCAGCAGTCGCACAGGGGGCGCGGGCTCCTATAATTCACCCCTCCACTTT.